The source of this T cell receptor (beta chain) is a study of identical twins. Study-level points and caveats: Shared out-of-frame alpha sequences (those common to twins) showed excess low generation probability. Conclusions rested on cross-sectional statistics rather than following the same donors.

cDNA molecules carried unique molecular identifiers, and template switching added a universal primer site. Each CDR3 protein gets one entry after TCRdb re-called the 5' RACE reads with MiXCR. Found here are 200,000 to 250,000 distinct CDR3 sequences, roughly an eighth of them singletons; the top ten hold approximately 4%. The sample holds a few counts of this clonotype. What it binds is unknown. V lost 10 bases, J lost 0 bases, and 12 bases lay in between. This CDR3 is built from 13 residues. From germline, CDR1 is MDHEN and CDR2 SYDVKM. This sample also belongs to another study, concerning yellow fever vaccine responses in identical twins.

This TCR was recovered from a woman younger than 30 in good health. V gene TRBV28 combines with J gene TRBJ1-1, with a possible D match to TRBD1 (5 bases). The source material was memory (CD45RO+) T cells sorted from blood. Written as DNA, the CDR3 is TGTGCCACTGAGGGGTATATGAACACTGAAGCTTTCTTT. Its translation: CATEGYMNTEAFF.